What follows are 13 T cell receptor beta chains derived from one specimen sequenced in a study of OX40 agonist ivuxolimab in advanced cancers. Only in-frame clones appear in the TCRdb table, and some are missing; sequencing was by immunoSEQ multiplex PCR. The table records tens of thousands of clones, about 86% of them present only once. The sample here was CD4+ or CD8+ T cells sorted from blood, taken in a trial of the OX40 agonist ivuxolimab. The receptor source for this set is an adult with an advanced solid tumor such as melanoma, head and neck, liver or kidney cancer.

The table lists this clone with a count of one. The chain has TRBV30 and TRBJ2-5, with 8 bases lining up with TRBD1. The length of the CDR3 is 16 residues. Germline CDR1 reads GTSNPN; CDR2 reads SVGIG (reference sequence). Trimming cost V 3 bases and J 5 bases; bases outside gene matches: 14. The CDR3 DNA follows: TGTGCCTGGAGCGCCCCGAGGCAGGGGGCGCTGGAGACCCAGTACTTC. This gives the protein CAWSAPRQGALETQYF.

The chain is built from TRBV21-1 and TRBJ1-1. TRBV21-1 corresponds to a pseudogene. The CDR3 has 14 amino acids. The CDR3 loop reads CASSKAQGENKAFF. CDR3 nucleotide sequence: TGTGCCAGCAGCAAAGCCCAAGGGGAGAACAAGGCTTTCTTT.

This clone appeared a single time. J is TRBJ1-5 and V is TRBV6-1, with D hard to call. The V gene's germline CDR1 is MNHNS and CDR2 SASEGT. The CDR3 totals 13 residues. Trimming left V 4 bases short and J 4 bases short, with 8 bases between. CDR3 nucleotide sequence: TGTGCCAGCAGTGGCTGGGGAAATCAGCCCCAGCATTTT. Translated, it gives CASSGWGNQPQHF.

The chain joins TRBV19 to TRBJ1-2; 7 bases are a match to TRBD1. This CDR3 region has 13 residues. V shed 6 bases, J shed 7 bases, and the junction held 8 bases outside the gene matches. Looked up from germline, CDR1 is LNHDA and CDR2 is SQIVND (reference sequence). CDR3 residues: CASRPEGASGYTF. Written as DNA, the CDR3 is TGTGCCAGTAGGCCAGAGGGGGCCTCTGGCTACACCTTC.

This rearrangement joins TRBV6-6 to TRBJ1-3; no clear D. The V end lost 6 bases, the J end lost 0 bases, and 12 bases lay between the germline ends. The CDR3 consists of 15 residues. Germline V gives CDR1 MNHNY, CDR2 SVGAGI (reference sequence). CDR3 protein: CASSREPSSGNTIYF. DNA for the CDR3: TGTGCCAGCAGCCGGGAGCCTTCCTCTGGAAACACCATATATTTT.

The rearrangement uses TRBV11-1 and TRBJ1-1; D is undetermined. The CDR3 sequence is 14 residues long. With 1 base removed from V and 3 bases from J, the gap between germline ends came to 9 bases. Per germline, CDR1 SGHAT and CDR2 FQDESV (reference sequence). The CDR3 loop reads CASSLEPRYTEAFF. The CDR3 DNA reads TGTGCCAGCAGCTTAGAACCTAGGTACACTGAAGCTTTCTTT. The full variable domain, rest sourced from reference TRBV11-1 and TRBJ1-1, is EAEVAQSPRYKITEKSQAVAFWCDPISGHATLYWYRQILGQGPELLVQFQDESVVDDSQLPKDRFSAERLKGVDSTLKIQPAELGDSAMYLCASSLEPRYTEAFFGQGTRLTVV.

Comment on this clone: A read error may produce the germline difference seen at one junction end. The V and J genes are TRBV7-3 and TRBJ2-3; 7 bases are a match to TRBD2. Per germline, CDR1 SGHTA and CDR2 FQGTGA. The CDR3 contains 16 residues. CDR3 amino acids: CASSLNPGGSTDTQYF. CDR3 nucleotides: TGTGCCAGCAGTTTAAATCCCGGGGGGAGCACAGATACGCAGTATTTT. Complete variable domain (other parts from reference TRBV7-3 and TRBJ2-3): GAGVSQTPSNKVTEKGKYVELRCDPISGHTALYWYRQSLGQGPEFLIYFQGTGAADDSGLPNDRFFAVRPEGSVSTLKIQRTERGDSAVYLCASSLNPGGSTDTQYFGPGTRLTVL.

The chain couples TRBV7-2 to TRBJ2-3; a weak D match, TRBD2 (6 bases). V lost 5 bases and J lost 0, with 12 bases in between. The CDR3 has 15 amino acids. Germline CDR1 SGHTA, CDR2 FQGNSA. The CDR3 spells CASSRTITSTDTQYF. The CDR3 coding sequence is TGTGCCAGCAGCAGGACTATCACTAGCACAGATACGCAGTATTTT.

The rearrangement links TRBV2 to TRBJ1-3; D may be TRBD1 (5 bases). This CDR3 has 17 amino acids. V was shortened by 7 bases and J by 2 bases, with 21 bases between the two germline ends. CDR1 SNHLY and CDR2 FYNNEI come from the germline V gene. In DNA form, the CDR3 reads TGTGCCAGCATATTCCAACCGGGGGGAGAAGCTGGAAACACCATATATTTT. It yields the protein CASIFQPGGEAGNTIYF. Together with reference TRBV2 and TRBJ1-3, the CDR3 gives the full variable domain: EPEVTQTPSHQVTQMGQEVILRCVPISNHLYFYWYRQILGQKVEFLVSFYNNEISEKSEIFDDQFSVERPDGSNFTLKIRSTKLEDSAMYFCASIFQPGGEAGNTIYFGEGSWLTVV.

The rearrangement uses TRBV18 and TRBJ2-1; tentatively, D is TRBD2 (5 bases). The V end lost 3 bases, the J end lost 6 bases, and 9 bases lay between the germline ends. Germline CDR1 and CDR2: KGHSH and LQKENI. The CDR3 contains 13 residues. CDR3 residues: CASSPRGLNEQFF. The CDR3 DNA reads as TGTGCCAGCTCACCTCGGGGTCTCAATGAGCAGTTCTTC.

This clone appeared a single time. The genes are TRBV6-6 and TRBJ2-1; possibly TRBD1 or TRBD2 for D (5 bases each). Germline CDR1 MNHNY, CDR2 SVGAGI (reference sequence). This CDR3 has 11 residues. Trimming stripped 6 bases from V and 7 bases from J, with 7 bases between. CDR3 amino acids: CASSWGNEQFF. The DNA of the CDR3 is TGTGCCAGCAGCTGGGGGAATGAGCAGTTCTTC.

This clone was picked up one time. The chain has TRBV5-4 and TRBJ2-5, with D possibly matching TRBD2 (5 bases). The last part of the DNA fits TRBJ2-7 better; the J call may be wrong. Germline-derived CDR1 and CDR2 are SGHNT and YYREEE (reference sequence). There are 12 residues in the CDR3. This CDR3 reads CASSRDSYEQYF. DNA of the CDR3: TGTGCCAGCAGCCGGGACTCCTACGAGCAGTACTTC.

This clone has more than one count but fewer than ten. The J gene is TRBJ1-5, the V gene TRBV18; 7 nucleotides match TRBD1. V trimming: 4 bases; J trimming: 3 bases; junction bases outside the gene matches: 0. This CDR3 has 13 residues. Germline CDR1 KGHSH, CDR2 LQKENI. CDR3 protein: CASSQGANQPQHF. DNA of the CDR3: TGTGCCAGCTCACAGGGGGCCAATCAGCCCCAGCATTTT.